The TCR beta chain described here comes from a study of cytotoxic CD8 clonotypes in ibrutinib-treated CLL. Whole-study results and caveats: Clonality, elevated at ibrutinib response, dropped back toward baseline at progression.

Sequencing sought depths of 1 in 200,000 to 1 in 1 million T cells. The data were produced by immunoSEQ multiplex PCR, yet TCRdb's version contains in-frame clones alone and is incomplete. The sample carries approximately 140,000 clones, roughly 80% recorded once. Concerning this clone itself: Its antigen remains unidentified.

Sequenced here: PBMCs, sampled after 12 months of ibrutinib treatment. The sequence derives from a human donor with chronic lymphocytic leukemia.

The CDR3 coding sequence is TGTGCCAGCAGCTATGACACAGGGGGCTATGGCTACACCTTC. Translating gives CASSYDTGGYGYTF. This chain joins TRBV5-6 and TRBJ1-2, with 8 bases fitting TRBD1. The CDR3 is 14 amino acids. CDR1 and CDR2 from the germline V gene are SGHDT and YYEEEE. J gave up 4 bases and V 3 bases, and 5 bases lay outside the gene matches.